The T cell receptor beta chain under discussion was sequenced for a study of blood T cell repertoires in COVID-19. The wider study: The United States, Italy and Spain supplied acute and convalescent COVID-19 samples.

The table came from immunoSEQ multiplex PCR; TCRdb's copy has only in-frame clones and leaves some out. The sample contains roughly 190,000 clones, about nine tenths of which appear only once. The germline V gene has CDR1 LGHNA and CDR2 YNFKEQ. CDR3 length: 16 amino acids. V lost 8 bases and J 2 bases, leaving 19 bases between the germline ends. Individuals aged roughly 18 to 95 years were recruited from 24 US areas. Participants' reported clinical history set cohort assignment. Sequencing was performed on PBMCs or T cells enriched from blood (not recorded which). The clonotype originates from a young woman who had recovered from COVID-19. This chain connects TRBV4-2 to TRBJ1-5, with D possibly being TRBD1 (5 bases). The CDR3 loop reads CASAQTYGGGNQPQHF. DNA of the CDR3: TGTGCCAGCGCCCAAACGTACGGGGGTGGCAATCAGCCCCAGCATTTT.